This T cell receptor beta chain comes out of a study of beta chain features in type 1 diabetes. About the research overall: Cell yields, gender and age were comparable in patients and healthy donors.

V was cut by 4 bases and J by 8 bases, with 16 bases left in between. CDR1 and CDR2 from the germline V gene are SGHRS and YFSETQ. The CDR3 is made up of 14 amino acids. Reverse transcription of all isolated RNA meant that expressed TCRB transcripts were sequenced. Repertoires were generated with immunoSEQ multiplex PCR, while TCRdb's copy carries only in-frame clones and drops some. This repertoire shows over 700,000 clones, roughly 15% found once; its top ten account for roughly 0.025%. By way of CD45RO/CCR7/CD25/CD127/CD95/CD27, the CD4+ regulatory, stem cell-like memory, central memory and naive cells were sorted. This clone was found a few times. Its antigen is unknown. General study points: Whether HLA type influences TCRB rearrangement remained unresolved here. More deletions and fewer insertions at VDJ junctions were found in patients with type 1 diabetes.

Specimen: naive CD4+ T cells from blood. This TCR came from a young woman in good health. The rearrangement joins TRBV5-1 to TRBJ2-1, with D unclear. CDR3 in amino acids: CASSLGPPEDEQFF. DNA of the CDR3: TGCGCCAGCAGCCTCGGGCCCCCCGAGGATGAGCAGTTCTTC. The full variable domain, completed using reference TRBV5-1 and TRBJ2-1, is KAGVTQTPRYLIKTRGQQVTLSCSPISGHRSVSWYQQTPGQGLQFLFEYFSETQRNKGNFPGRFSGRQFSNSRSEMNVSTLELGDSALYLCASSLGPPEDEQFFGPGTRLTVL.